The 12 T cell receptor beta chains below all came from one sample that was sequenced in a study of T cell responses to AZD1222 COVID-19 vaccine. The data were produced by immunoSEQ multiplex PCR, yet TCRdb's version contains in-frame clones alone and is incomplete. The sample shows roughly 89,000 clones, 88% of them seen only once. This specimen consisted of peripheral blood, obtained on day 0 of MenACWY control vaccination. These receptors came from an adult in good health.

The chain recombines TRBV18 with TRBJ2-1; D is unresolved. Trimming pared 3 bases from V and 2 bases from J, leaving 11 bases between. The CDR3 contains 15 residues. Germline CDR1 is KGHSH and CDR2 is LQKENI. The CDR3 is CASSPEAHTYNEQFF. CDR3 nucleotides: TGTGCCAGCTCACCTGAAGCACACACCTACAATGAGCAGTTCTTC.

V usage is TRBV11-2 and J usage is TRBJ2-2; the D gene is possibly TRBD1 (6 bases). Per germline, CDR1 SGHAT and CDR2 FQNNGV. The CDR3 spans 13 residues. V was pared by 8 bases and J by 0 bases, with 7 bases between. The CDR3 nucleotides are TGTGCCAGCGGACAGTCGAACACCGGGGAGCTGTTTTTT. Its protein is CASGQSNTGELFF.

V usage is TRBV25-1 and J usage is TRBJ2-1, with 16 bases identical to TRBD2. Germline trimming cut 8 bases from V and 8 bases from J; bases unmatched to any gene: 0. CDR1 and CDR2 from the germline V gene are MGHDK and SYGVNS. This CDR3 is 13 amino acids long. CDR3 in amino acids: CASGTSGRDEQFF. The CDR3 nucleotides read TGTGCCAGCGGGACTAGCGGGAGGGATGAGCAGTTCTTC. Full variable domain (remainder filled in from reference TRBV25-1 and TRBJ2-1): EADIYQTPRYLVIGTGKKITLECSQTMGHDKMYWYQQDPGMELHLIHYSYGVNSTEKGDLSSESTVSRIRTEHFPLTLESARPSHTSQYLCASGTSGRDEQFFGPGTRLTVL.

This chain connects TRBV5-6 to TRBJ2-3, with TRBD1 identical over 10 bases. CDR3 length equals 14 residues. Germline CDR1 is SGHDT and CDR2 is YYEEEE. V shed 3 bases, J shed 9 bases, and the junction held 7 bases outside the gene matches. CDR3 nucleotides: TGTGCCAGCAGCTCCGACAGGGGGCGAGCCACGCAGTATTTT. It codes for CASSSDRGRATQYF.

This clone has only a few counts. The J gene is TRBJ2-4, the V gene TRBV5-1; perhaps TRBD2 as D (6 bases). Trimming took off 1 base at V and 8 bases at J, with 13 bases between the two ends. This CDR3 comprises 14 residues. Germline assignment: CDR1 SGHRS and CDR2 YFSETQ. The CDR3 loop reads CASSLSGGWDIQYF. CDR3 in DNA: TGCGCCAGCAGCTTGAGTGGAGGGTGGGACATTCAGTACTTC.

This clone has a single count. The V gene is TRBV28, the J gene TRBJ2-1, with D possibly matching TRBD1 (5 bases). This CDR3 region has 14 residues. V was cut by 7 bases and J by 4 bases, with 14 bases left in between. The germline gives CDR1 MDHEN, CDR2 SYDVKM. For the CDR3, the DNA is TGTGCCAGCAAGGGCGGACCAGGGTACAATGAGCAGTTCTTC. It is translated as CASKGGPGYNEQFF.

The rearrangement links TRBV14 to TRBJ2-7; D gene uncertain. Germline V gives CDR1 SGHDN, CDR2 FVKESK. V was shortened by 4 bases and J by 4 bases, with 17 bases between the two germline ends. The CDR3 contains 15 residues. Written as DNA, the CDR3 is TGTGCCAGCAGCCCCATACGCGGTCCCCTTTACGAGCAGTACTTC. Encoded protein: CASSPIRGPLYEQYF.

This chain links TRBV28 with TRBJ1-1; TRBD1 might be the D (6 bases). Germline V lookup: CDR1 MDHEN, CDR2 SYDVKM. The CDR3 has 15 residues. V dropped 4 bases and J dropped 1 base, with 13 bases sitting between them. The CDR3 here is CASSSPTGWNTEAFF. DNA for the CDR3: TGTGCCAGCAGTTCCCCGACAGGATGGAACACTGAAGCTTTCTTT.

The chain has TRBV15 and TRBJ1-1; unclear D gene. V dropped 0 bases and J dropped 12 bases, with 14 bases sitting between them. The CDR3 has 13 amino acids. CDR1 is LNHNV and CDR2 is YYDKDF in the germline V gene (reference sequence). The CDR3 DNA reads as TGTGCCACCAGCAGAGAGGACGGTCCGATAACTTTCTTT. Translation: CATSREDGPITFF.

CDR3 protein: CATSGLTYEQYF. CDR3 nucleotide sequence: TGTGCTACTAGCGGCTTAACCTACGAGCAGTACTTC. The V call is TRBV7-9, the J call TRBJ2-7; 8 positions agree with TRBD2. This CDR3 contains 12 residues. Germline V CDR1 and CDR2: SEHNR, FQNEAQ (reference sequence). The complete variable domain, with remaining parts taken from reference TRBV7-9 and TRBJ2-7, reads DTGVSQNPRHKITKRGQNVTFRCDPISEHNRLYWYRQTLGQGPEFLTYFQNEAQLEKSRLLSDRFSAERPKGSFSTLEIQRTEQGDSAMYLCATSGLTYEQYFGPGTRLTVT.

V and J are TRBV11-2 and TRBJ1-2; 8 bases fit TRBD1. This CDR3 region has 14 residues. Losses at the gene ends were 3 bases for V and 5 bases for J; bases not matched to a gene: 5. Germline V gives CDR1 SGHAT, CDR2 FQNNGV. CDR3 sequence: CASSFQTGDYGYTF. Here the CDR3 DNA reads TGTGCCAGCAGCTTCCAGACAGGGGATTATGGCTACACCTTC.

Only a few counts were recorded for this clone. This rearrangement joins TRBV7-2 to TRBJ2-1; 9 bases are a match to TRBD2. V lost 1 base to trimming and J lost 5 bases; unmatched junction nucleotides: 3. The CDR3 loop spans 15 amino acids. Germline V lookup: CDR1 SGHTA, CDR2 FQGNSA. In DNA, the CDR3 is TGTGCCAGCAGCTTAGATAGCGGGGGTCACAATGAGCAGTTCTTC. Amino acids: CASSLDSGGHNEQFF.